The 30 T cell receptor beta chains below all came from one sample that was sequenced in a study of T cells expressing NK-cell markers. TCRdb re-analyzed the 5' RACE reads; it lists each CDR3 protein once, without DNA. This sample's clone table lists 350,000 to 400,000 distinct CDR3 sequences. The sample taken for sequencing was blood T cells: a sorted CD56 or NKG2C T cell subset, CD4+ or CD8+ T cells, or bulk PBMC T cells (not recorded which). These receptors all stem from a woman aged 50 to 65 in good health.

CDR3 loop: CASSSGTRLSPLHF. The V gene is TRBV30, the J gene TRBJ1-6. CDR1 is GTSNPN and CDR2 is SVGIG in the germline V gene (reference sequence). CDR3 length equals 14 residues.

The CDR3 reads CASRRGAGNTIYF. This rearrangement joins TRBV19 to TRBJ1-3; TCRdb's D call of TRBD1 is untestable without DNA. The CDR3 has 13 residues. Germline CDR1 LNHDA, CDR2 SQIVND (reference sequence).

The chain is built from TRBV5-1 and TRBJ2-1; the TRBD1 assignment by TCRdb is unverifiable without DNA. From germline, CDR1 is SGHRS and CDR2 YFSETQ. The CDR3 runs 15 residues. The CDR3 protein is CASSSPTGQGTEQFF.

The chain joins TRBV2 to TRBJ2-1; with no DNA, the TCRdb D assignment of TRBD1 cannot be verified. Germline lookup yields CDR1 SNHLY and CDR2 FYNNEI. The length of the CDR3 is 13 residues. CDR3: CASTLAPGGEQFF.

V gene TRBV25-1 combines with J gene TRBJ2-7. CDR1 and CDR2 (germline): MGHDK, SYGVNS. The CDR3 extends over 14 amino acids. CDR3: CASSVGVAHYEQYF.

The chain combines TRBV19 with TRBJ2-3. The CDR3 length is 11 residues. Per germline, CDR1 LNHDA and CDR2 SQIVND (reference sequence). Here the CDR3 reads CASRFTDTQYF.

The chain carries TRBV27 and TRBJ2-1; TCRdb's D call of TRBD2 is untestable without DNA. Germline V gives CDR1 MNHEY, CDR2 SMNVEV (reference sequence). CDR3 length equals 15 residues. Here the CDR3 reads CASSLTSGKSNEQFF.

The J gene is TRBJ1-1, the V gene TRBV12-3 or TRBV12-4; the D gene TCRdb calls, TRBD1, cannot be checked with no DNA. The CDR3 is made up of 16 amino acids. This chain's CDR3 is CASSLSRGPGSTEAFF.

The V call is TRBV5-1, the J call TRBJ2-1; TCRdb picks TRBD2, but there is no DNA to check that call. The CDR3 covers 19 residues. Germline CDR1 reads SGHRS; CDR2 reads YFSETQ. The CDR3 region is CASKPYGLAQPSSYNEQFF.

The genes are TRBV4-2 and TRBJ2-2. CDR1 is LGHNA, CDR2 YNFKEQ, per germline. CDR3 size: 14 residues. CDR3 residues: CASSPETNTGELFF.

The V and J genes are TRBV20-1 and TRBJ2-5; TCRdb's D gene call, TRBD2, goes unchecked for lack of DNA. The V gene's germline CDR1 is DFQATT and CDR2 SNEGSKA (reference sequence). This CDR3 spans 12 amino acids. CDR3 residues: CSAKTSGPSQYF.

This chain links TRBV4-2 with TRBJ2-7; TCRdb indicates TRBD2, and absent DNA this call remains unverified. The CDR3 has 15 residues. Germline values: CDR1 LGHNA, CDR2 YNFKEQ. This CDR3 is CASSQEVGQAPSQYF.

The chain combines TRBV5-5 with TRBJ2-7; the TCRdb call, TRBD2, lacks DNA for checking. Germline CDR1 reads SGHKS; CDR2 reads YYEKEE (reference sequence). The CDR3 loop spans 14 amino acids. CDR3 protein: CASQTSGRAGEQYF. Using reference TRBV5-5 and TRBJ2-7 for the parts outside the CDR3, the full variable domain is DAGVTQSPTHLIKTRGQQVTLRCSPISGHKSVSWYQQVLGQGPQFIFQYYEKEERGRGNFPDRFSARQFPNYSSELNVNALLLGDSALYLCASQTSGRAGEQYFGPGTRLTVT.

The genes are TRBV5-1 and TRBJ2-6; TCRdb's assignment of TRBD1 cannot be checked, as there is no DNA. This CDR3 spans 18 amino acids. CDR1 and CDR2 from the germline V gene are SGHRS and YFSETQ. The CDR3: CASSYTNRASSGANVLTF.

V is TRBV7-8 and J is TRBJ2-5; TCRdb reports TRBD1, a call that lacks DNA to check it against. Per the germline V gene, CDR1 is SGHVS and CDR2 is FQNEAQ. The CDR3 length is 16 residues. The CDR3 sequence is CASSLARTGGIETQYF.

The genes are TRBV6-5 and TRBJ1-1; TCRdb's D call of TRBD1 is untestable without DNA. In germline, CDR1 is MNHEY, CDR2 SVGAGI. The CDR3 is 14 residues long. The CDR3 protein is CASSYGGLGTEAFF.

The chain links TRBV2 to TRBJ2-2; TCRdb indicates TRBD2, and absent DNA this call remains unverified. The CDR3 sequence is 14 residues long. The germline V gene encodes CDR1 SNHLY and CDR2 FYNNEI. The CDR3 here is CAVGVGQDTGELFF.

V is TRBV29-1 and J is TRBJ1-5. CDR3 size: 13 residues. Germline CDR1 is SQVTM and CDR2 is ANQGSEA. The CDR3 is CSVGGGGEQPQHF.

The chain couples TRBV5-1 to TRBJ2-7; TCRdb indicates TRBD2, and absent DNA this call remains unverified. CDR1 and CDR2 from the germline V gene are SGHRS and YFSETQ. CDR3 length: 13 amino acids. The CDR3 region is CASTSGLTYEQYF.

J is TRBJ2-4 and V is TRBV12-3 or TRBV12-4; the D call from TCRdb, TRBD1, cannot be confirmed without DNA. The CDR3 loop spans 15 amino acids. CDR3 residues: CASSQPGLAKNIQYF.

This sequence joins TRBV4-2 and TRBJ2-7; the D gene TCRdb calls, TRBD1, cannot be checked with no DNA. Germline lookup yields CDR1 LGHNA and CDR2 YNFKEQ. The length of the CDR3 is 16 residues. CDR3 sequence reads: CASSQEGTATNYEQYF.

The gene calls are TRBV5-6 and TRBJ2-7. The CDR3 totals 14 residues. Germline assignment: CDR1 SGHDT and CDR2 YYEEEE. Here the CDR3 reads CASSYGQETYEQYF. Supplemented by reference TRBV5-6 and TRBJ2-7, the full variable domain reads DAGVTQSPTHLIKTRGQQVTLRCSPKSGHDTVSWYQQALGQGPQFIFQYYEEEERQRGNFPDRFSGHQFPNYSSELNVNALLLGDSALYLCASSYGQETYEQYFGPGTRLTVT.

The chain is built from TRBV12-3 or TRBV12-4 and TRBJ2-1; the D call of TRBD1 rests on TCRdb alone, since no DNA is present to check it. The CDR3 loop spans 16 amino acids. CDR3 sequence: CASSPPGAPSYNEQFF.

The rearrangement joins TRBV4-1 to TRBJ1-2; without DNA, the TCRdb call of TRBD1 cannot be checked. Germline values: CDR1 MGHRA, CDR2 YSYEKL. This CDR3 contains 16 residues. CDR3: CASSQAATGANYGYTF.

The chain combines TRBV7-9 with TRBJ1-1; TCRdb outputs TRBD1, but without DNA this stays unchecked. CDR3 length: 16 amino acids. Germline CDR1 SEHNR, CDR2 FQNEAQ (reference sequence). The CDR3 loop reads CASSRPGQGPNTEAFF.

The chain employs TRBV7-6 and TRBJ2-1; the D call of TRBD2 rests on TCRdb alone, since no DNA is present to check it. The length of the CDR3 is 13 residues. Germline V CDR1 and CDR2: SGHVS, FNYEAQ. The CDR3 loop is CASSLALRDRQFF.

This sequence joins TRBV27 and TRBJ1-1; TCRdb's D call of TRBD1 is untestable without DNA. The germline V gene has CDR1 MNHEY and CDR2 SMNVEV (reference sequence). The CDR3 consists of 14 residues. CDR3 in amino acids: CASSSLQGFAEAFF.

This CDR3 reads CASSLSGRASEQYF. This chain uses TRBV7-9 with TRBJ2-7. Germline CDR1 and CDR2: SEHNR and FQNEAQ (reference sequence). This CDR3 has 14 residues.

The CDR3 loop is CASSQDNYNEQFF. V is TRBV4-1 and J is TRBJ2-1. This CDR3 contains 13 residues. The germline V gene encodes CDR1 MGHRA and CDR2 YSYEKL.

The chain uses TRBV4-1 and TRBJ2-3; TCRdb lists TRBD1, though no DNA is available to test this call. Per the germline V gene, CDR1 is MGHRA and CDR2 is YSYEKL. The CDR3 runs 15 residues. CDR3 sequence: CASSPADRGTDTQYF.